Sequencing of this T cell receptor beta chain was carried out in a study of untreated major depressive disorder listed by TCRdb under 2018. Context from the whole study: In this cross-sectional case-control comparison, antidepressant-free major depressive disorder patients and individually matched non-depressed controls were compared on T cell phenotype and TCR repertoire. The paper as a whole reports these results and caveats: A comparatively small study sample was produced by the strict matching and exclusion criteria, and the generalizability of findings was thereby limited. For the sequencing comparisons, one-tailed planned tests were applied to only three preselected Vbeta families.

The Qiagen DNeasy Blood and Tissue Kit was used to extract total genomic DNA from the purified CD4+ T cells. The TCRbeta CDR3 region, defined according to IMGT, was amplified and sequenced using immunoSEQ immunosequencing protocols. Per the original workflow: The immunoSEQ service preprocessed the raw sequence data to correct PCR and sequencing errors. After being loaded into the immunoSEQ Analyzer, the data underwent further analysis with VDJtools v1.0.7. The paired Wilcoxon signed-rank test was used to test differences between patients and controls. TCRdb took this table from immuneACCESS and kept in-frame rearrangements with V and J called. Such tables lack part of the clones; where checked against another copy, unresolved V genes explain under half of the gap, and the rest is unexplained. V, J and clone size are taken as reported in that table, and D and trimming were inferred from the DNA itself. The sample records 20,000 to 25,000 clones, approximately 92% of which are singletons. Together, the top ten hold around 0.32% of the sample.

About this clone: Its specific antigen is unknown. No quality values exist for individual bases; no much larger clone is one base distant.

Every depressed patient was matched in pairs with a non-depressed control on sex, age, current smoking status and body mass index. European descent was reported for all participants. Controls scored 5 or less on the Quick Inventory of Depressive Symptoms-Self Report and had no mood disorder, either currently or at any point in their lifetime. All participants were excluded for major medical conditions, Axis I/II comorbidities, regular medication or illicit drug use, or drinking over 100 g alcohol weekly. Roughly 33 ml of peripheral blood was collected into EDTA tubes from each participant. Thawed PBMCs underwent magnetic negative selection with the BD IMag Human CD4 T Lymphocyte Enrichment Set to purify CD4+ T cells. A purity of roughly 94% was typically achieved with the CD4+ enrichment method, as confirmed by flow cytometry. TCRbeta sequencing was performed on a subgroup of about 5 case-control pairs selected blind to chemokine receptor expression and flow-cytometric repertoire skewing results. All blood samples were drawn in the morning at 8:00 a.m., and PBMCs were separated by Ficoll-Hypaque gradient centrifugation. PBMCs were cryopreserved by gradual cooling to -80 degrees C and were kept in liquid nitrogen until assay.

Sequenced sample: CD4+ T cells from PBMCs. The receptor was derived from a man younger than 45 in good health.

The nucleotide sequence is given as TGTGCCAGCAGCCCCTGGTCAGGGGTCAATCAGCCCCAGCATTTT. Translation gives CASSPWSGVNQPQHF. The V and J genes are TRBV4-2 and TRBJ1-5; TRBD1 is a possible D gene, resting on 6 matching bases. V loses 4 bases, J loses 3 bases, and the germline ends lie 13 bases apart. As encoded in the germline V gene, CDR1 is LGHNA while CDR2 is YNFKEQ. Counted from cysteine to phenylalanine, this CDR3 has 15 amino acids. Only CDR3 DNA remains: 45 bases, in frame from the first base.